This TCR beta chain derives from a study of CD8 T cell repertoires and HIV-1 epitope variants. The wider study: Separate wells received one of Twenty-five Gag or Nef variant peptides. Epitopes were three Gag families plus Nef HW9 and YT9. Whole-study results and caveats: Four to six clonotypes recognized Nef KF9, one HW9, none TAALDMSHF.

In this sample, this clone turned up a few times. Its specificity is not known. The CDR3 runs 16 residues. The germline V gene encodes CDR1 SGHTS and CDR2 YDEGEE. V was clipped by 4 bases and J by 2 bases; unmatched bases: 7. Generated by immunoSEQ multiplex PCR, the TCRdb table keeps only in-frame clones and is missing some. The data hold over a thousand clones, with just over 70% observed a single time. This TCR was sampled from a male donor with HIV. The sequenced material came from cultured CD8+ T cells derived from PBMCs. V usage is TRBV5-8 and J usage is TRBJ2-3, with TRBD2 matching over 10 bases. CDR3: CASSPTSGVATDTQYF. The CDR3, as DNA: TGTGCCAGCAGCCCTACTAGCGGGGTCGCCACAGATACGCAGTATTTT. The variable domain in full, with the rest retrieved from reference TRBV5-8 and TRBJ2-3, is EAGVTQSPTHLIKTRGQQATLRCSPISGHTSVYWYQQALGLGLQFLLWYDEGEERNRGNFPPRFSGRQFPNYSSELNVNALELEDSALYLCASSPTSGVATDTQYFGPGTRLTVL.